This T cell receptor beta chain was documented in a study of blood T cells in healthy people across ages. This clonotype was seen a single time. An end of the junction differs from the germline gene, which may be a read error. Alongside a J-beta primer mix, a sample-barcoded 5' primer served in a second PCR lasting roughly 7 to 11 cycles. One entry per CDR3 protein, called by TCRdb with MiXCR from the 5' RACE reads. The sample has about 780,000 distinct CDR3 sequences, approximately 59% seen once. CDR1 is MNHEY and CDR2 is SVGEGT in the germline V gene. This CDR3 has 17 amino acids. The sample consisted of blood. This sequence was found in a man younger than 40 in good health. J is TRBJ2-5 and V is TRBV6-2 or TRBV6-3; the D gene could be TRBD1 or TRBD2 (5 bases each). CDR3: CACSYSSRDPYGKTQYF. DNA of the CDR3: TGTGCCTGCAGTTACTCGAGTAGGGACCCCTACGGGAAGACCCAGTACTTC.